This record covers a single T cell receptor (beta chain). In the source study's methods: Scientists estimated how many nucleated cells there were by amplifying reference gene primers. Here immunoSEQ multiplex PCR was the method, and the copy in TCRdb shows in-frame clones only, minus some. V and J calls and clone size are as listed in that table; D and trimming were resolved from the DNA. The table has about 120,000 clones, about nine tenths seen once; the top ten hold about 8%. The sample belongs to a study of blood T cell repertoires in COVID-19. Study as a whole: The United States, Italy and Spain supplied acute and convalescent COVID-19 samples. The analysed material was cDNA or gDNA that came from T cells, B-cell-depleted T cells, or PBMCs.

Sequences were obtained from peripheral blood. The sequence came from a man in his 70s who had recovered from COVID-19.

The CDR3 DNA sequence: TGTGCCAGCAGCTTAGGACAGGGTGGCGTAAATGAGCAGTTCTTC. The encoded protein is CASSLGQGGVNEQFF. This chain uses TRBV7-9 with TRBJ2-1, with 7 bases aligning to TRBD1. Germline V gene lookup returns CDR1 SEHNR and CDR2 FQNEAQ (reference sequence). The CDR3 is 15 residues long. The V and J ends lost 1 base and 7 bases, in that order; junction bases with no gene match: 7.